The rows below give T cell receptor beta chains drawn from one sample of a study of PD-L1 blockade in urothelial cancer. The data were produced by immunoSEQ multiplex PCR, yet TCRdb's version contains in-frame clones alone and is incomplete. The profile shows approximately 86,000 clones, around four fifths of them singletons. Sequencing was performed on PBMCs, taken around atezolizumab (anti-PD-L1) treatment. Source of these receptors: a man aged 35 to 55 with urothelial cancer. Both conserved end residues are part of each CDR3. Each record gives: clone size, V gene, D gene, J gene, CDR3 DNA, CDR3 protein. A D gene is named only where the DNA matches it firmly. A row's size may be missing; if present it is once, few, many or a size class.

NA	TRBV29-1	NA	TRBJ1-4	TGCAGCGTTGTTCTTGCAACTAATGAAAAACTGTTTTTT	CSVVLATNEKLFF
NA	TRBV28	TRBD1	TRBJ2-5	TGTGCCAGCACCCCCACAGGGGTAGAGACCCAGTACTTC	CASTPTGVETQYF
NA	TRBV5-1	NA	TRBJ1-1	TGCGCCAGCAGCTTGGGGGGGGTTTCGAACACTGAAGCTTTCTTT	CASSLGGVSNTEAFF
NA	TRBV27	TRBD1	TRBJ2-7	TGTGCCAGCAGATGGACCGGGACAGGGGACTACGAGCAGTACTTC	CASRWTGTGDYEQYF
NA	TRBV5-1	NA	TRBJ2-5	TGCGCCAGCAGCATACAAGAGACCCAGTACTTC	CASSIQETQYF
NA	TRBV7-6	NA	TRBJ2-2	TGTGCCAGCAGCTCGACAGTGAACACCGGGGAGCTGTTTTTT	CASSSTVNTGELFF
NA	TRBV6-5	NA	TRBJ2-5	TGTGCCAGCAGTTACGAAGGGACTCTGGAGACCCAGTACTTC	CASSYEGTLETQYF
NA	TRBV6-4	TRBD2	TRBJ2-1	TGTGCCAGCAGCAGTCTAGCGGGACTTAACAATGAGCAGTTCTTC	CASSSLAGLNNEQFF
once	TRBV28	NA	TRBJ1-5	TGTGCCAGCAGTGGGGGGTGGAGGGGTAGCAATCAGCCCCAGCATTTT	CASSGGWRGSNQPQHF
NA	TRBV21-1	NA	TRBJ2-3	TGTGCCAGCAGCAAAAAAGGGACAGGGGTCACAGATACGCAGTATTTT	CASSKKGTGVTDTQYF
NA	TRBV30	NA	TRBJ2-7	TGTGCCTGGAGGTACGCAGCGGCCTACGAGCAGTACTTC	CAWRYAAAYEQYF
NA	TRBV5-1	NA	TRBJ2-1	TGCGCCAGCAGCTTGGGTCAGGGCTCCTACAATGAGCAGTTCTTC	CASSLGQGSYNEQFF
many	TRBV29-1	NA	TRBJ2-5	TGCAGCGTTGAGCGGGCAGAGACCCAGTACTTC	CSVERAETQYF
NA	TRBV4-1	TRBD2	TRBJ2-4	TGCGCCAGCAGCCAAACGTTGACTCTGGGACTAGCCAACATTCAGTACTTC	CASSQTLTLGLANIQYF
NA	TRBV10-1	NA	TRBJ2-5	TGCGCCAGCAGTGGGGCAGGGATTCAAGAGACCCAGTACTTC	CASSGAGIQETQYF
NA	TRBV12-2	NA	TRBJ2-7	TGTGCAAGCCCCCGGGGACTAGCGGCACACTATACCTACGAGCAGTACTTC	CASPRGLAAHYTYEQYF
NA	TRBV27	TRBD2	TRBJ2-1	TGTGCCAGCAGCTTTCTAGCGGGAGCCTACAATGAGCAGTTCTTC	CASSFLAGAYNEQFF
NA	TRBV7-9	TRBD1	TRBJ1-5	TGTGCCAGCAGCAAGACCGGGACAGCCGTCCAGCCCCAGCATTTT	CASSKTGTAVQPQHF
few	TRBV13	TRBD2	TRBJ2-2	TGTGCCAGCAGCTTCCCGGGACTATACACCGGGGAGCTGTTTTTT	CASSFPGLYTGELFF
NA	TRBV9	NA	TRBJ2-5	TGTGCCAGCAGCGTAGAGGGGGATGAGACCCAGTACTTC	CASSVEGDETQYF
once	TRBV29-1	TRBD2	TRBJ2-2	TGCAGCGTTGAGGGAGGGTACACCGGGGAGCTGTTTTTT	CSVEGGYTGELFF
NA	TRBV28	NA	TRBJ1-1	TGTGCCAGCAGTTTCCGAGGAAAAGCTGAGAGGACTGAAGCTTTCTTT	CASSFRGKAERTEAFF
NA	TRBV9	TRBD1	TRBJ2-5	TGTGCCAGCAGCCCGGGACAGGGGGGGGAGACCCAGTACTTC	CASSPGQGGETQYF
few	TRBV5-5	TRBD1	TRBJ1-2	TGTGCCAGCAGCCCACAGGCGGTAGGGGGCGCAATTTGGTATGGCTACACCTTC	CASSPQAVGGAIWYGYTF
NA	TRBV14	TRBD2	TRBJ2-3	TGTGCCAGCAACGGACAGGAGCGGGAGGGCCCATCAGATACGCAGTATTTT	CASNGQEREGPSDTQYF
NA	TRBV28	NA	TRBJ2-3	TGTGCCACCCGGGAAGACACAGATACGCAGTATTTT	CATREDTDTQYF
few	TRBV7-9	NA	TRBJ1-2	TGTGCCAGCACCAACTCAGGGGTGGGTGGCTACACCTTC	CASTNSGVGGYTF
NA	TRBV29-1	NA	TRBJ1-2	TGCAGCGGGGGGACTCGAGCTAACTATGGCTACACCTTC	CSGGTRANYGYTF
NA	TRBV9	NA	TRBJ2-7	TGTGCCAGCAGCAGAGACCTAGCGAGTTACGAGCAGTACTTC	CASSRDLASYEQYF
NA	TRBV13	TRBD2	TRBJ2-7	TGTGCCAGCAGCTCGACGGGACCGGGGGGAAGCGAGCAGTACTTC	CASSSTGPGGSEQYF
few	TRBV15	TRBD2	TRBJ2-7	TGTGCCACCAACGCGGGAGGGACCTACGAGCAGTACTTC	CATNAGGTYEQYF